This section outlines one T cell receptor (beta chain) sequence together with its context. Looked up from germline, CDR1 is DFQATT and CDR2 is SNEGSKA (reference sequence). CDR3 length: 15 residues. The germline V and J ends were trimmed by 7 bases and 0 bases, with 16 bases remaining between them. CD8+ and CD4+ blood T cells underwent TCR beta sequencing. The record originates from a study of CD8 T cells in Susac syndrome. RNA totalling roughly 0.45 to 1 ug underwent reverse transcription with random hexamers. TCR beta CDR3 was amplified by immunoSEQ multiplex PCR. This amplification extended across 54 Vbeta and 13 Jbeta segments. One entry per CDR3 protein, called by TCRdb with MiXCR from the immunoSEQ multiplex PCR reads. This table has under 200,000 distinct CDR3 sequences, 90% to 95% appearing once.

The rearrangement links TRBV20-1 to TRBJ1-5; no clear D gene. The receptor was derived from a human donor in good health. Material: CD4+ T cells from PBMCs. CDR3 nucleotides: TGCAGTGTTACCAGTACGGGTTATAGCAATCAGCCCCAGCATTTT. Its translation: CSVTSTGYSNQPQHF.